This T cell receptor (beta chain) is from a study of blood T cell repertoires in COVID-19. The wider study: Spain, Italy and the United States supplied samples that represented acute and convalescent COVID-19.

Original processing methods: Reference gene primers were amplified, and this amplification served to estimate nucleated cell counts. Sequenced by immunoSEQ multiplex PCR; TCRdb stores in-frame clones only, minus some. V and J calls plus clone size are reproduced from that table; the DNA served to infer D and trimming. The table has fewer than 350,000 clones, nearly 90% seen once. Those enrolled, adults aged roughly 18 to 89 years, came from 24 US areas. The source of this sequence is a woman under 30 with acute COVID-19. The sequenced sample consisted of PBMCs or T cells enriched from blood (not recorded which).

This CDR3 is CAISESGSQGGTGELFF. As DNA, the CDR3 is TGTGCCATCAGTGAGTCGGGTTCTCAAGGGGGCACCGGGGAGCTGTTTTTT. This chain uses TRBV10-3 with TRBJ2-2, with TRBD1 as a possible D gene (6 bases). The CDR3 is 17 amino acids. From germline, CDR1 is ENHRY and CDR2 SYGVKD. The V end was cut by 0 bases, the J end by 4 bases, with 15 bases between.